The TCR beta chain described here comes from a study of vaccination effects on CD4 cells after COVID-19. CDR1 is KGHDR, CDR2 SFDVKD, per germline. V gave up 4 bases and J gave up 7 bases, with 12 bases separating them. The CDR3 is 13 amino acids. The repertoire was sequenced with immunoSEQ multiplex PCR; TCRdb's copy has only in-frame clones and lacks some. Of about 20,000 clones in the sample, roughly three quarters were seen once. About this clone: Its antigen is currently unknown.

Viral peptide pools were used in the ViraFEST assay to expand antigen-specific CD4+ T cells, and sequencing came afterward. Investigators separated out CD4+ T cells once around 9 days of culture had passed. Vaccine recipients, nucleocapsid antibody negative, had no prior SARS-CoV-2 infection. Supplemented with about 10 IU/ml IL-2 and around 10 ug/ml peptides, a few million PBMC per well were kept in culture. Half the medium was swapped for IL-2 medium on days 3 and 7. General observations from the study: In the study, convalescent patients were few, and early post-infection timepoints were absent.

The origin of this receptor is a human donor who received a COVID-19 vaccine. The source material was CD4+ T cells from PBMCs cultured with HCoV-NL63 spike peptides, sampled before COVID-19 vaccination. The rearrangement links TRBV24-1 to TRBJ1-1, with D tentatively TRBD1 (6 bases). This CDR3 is CATSETTGGEAFF. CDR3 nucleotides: TGTGCCACCAGTGAAACGACAGGAGGTGAAGCTTTCTTT.